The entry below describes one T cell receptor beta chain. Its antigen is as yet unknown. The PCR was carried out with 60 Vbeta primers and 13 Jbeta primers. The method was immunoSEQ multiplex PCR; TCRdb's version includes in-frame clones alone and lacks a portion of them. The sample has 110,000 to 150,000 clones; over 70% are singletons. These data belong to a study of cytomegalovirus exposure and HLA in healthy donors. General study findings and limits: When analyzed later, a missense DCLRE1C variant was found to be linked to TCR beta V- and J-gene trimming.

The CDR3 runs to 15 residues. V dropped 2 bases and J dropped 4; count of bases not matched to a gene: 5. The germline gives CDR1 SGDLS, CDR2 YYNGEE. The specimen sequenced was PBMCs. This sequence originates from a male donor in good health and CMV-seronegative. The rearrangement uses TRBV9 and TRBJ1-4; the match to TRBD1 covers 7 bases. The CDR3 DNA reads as TGTGCCAGCAGCGTGCAACGGGACAGTAATGAAAAACTGTTTTTT. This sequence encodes CASSVQRDSNEKLFF.